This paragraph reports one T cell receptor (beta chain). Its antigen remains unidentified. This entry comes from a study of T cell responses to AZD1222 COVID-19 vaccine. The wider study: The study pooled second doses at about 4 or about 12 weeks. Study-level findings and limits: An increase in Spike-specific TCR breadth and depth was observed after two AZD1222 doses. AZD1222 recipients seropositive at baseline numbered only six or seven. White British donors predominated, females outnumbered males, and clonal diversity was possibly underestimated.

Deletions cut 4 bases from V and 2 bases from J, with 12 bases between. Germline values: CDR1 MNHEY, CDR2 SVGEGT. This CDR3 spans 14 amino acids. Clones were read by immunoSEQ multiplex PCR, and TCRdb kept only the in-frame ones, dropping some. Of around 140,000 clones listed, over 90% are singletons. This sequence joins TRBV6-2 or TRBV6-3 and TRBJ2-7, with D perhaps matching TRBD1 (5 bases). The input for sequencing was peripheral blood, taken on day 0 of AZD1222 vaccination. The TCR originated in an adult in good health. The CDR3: CASSLGAQPYEQYF. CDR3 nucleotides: TGTGCCAGCAGTTTAGGGGCCCAACCCTACGAGCAGTACTTC.